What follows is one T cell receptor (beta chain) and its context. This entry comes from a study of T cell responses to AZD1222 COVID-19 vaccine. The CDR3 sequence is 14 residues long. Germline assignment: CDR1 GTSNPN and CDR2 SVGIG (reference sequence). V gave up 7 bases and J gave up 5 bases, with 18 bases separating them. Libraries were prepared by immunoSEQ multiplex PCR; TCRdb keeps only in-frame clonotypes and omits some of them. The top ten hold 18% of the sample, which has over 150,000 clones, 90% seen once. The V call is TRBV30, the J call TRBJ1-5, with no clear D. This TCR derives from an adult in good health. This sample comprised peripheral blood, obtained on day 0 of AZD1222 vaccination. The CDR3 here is CASAEGESYQPQHF. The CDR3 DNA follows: TGTGCCTCCGCGGAGGGAGAGTCGTATCAGCCCCAGCATTTT.